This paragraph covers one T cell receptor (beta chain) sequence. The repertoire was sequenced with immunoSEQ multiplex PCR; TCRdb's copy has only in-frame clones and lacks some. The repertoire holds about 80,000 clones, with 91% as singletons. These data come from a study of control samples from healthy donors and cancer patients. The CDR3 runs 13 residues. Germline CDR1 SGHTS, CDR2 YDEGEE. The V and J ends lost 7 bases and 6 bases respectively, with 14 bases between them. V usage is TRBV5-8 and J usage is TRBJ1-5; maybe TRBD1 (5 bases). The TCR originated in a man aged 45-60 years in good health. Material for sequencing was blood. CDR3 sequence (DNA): TGTGCCAGCCGCCGAACGGGGGTTCAGCCCCAGCATTTT. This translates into CASRRTGVQPQHF.